This entry lists 32 T cell receptor beta chains sequenced from one sample in a study of shared clonotypes between healthy human individuals. The data were produced by immunoSEQ multiplex PCR, yet TCRdb's version contains in-frame clones alone and is incomplete. The sample lists hundreds of thousands of clones, 95% to 98% occurring once. Terminally differentiated effector memory CD45RA+ cells were excluded by CCR7 positive selection of CD45RO-negative cells. The sequenced material came from naive CD8+ T cells sorted from blood. These receptors were obtained from a man aged 25 to 45 in good health.

V is TRBV5-6 and J is TRBJ2-7; D unclear. Germline CDR1 is SGHDT and CDR2 is YYEEEE. Trimming took off 0 bases at V and 2 bases at J, with 6 bases between the two ends. The length of the CDR3 is 13 residues. The CDR3 nucleotides read TGTGCCAGCAGCTTGGTGGGGACCTACGAGCAGTACTTC. It codes for CASSLVGTYEQYF.

This chain connects TRBV4-3 to TRBJ1-4; D ambiguous. From germline, CDR1 is LGHNA and CDR2 YSLEER. The CDR3 is 18 amino acids. V dropped 0 bases and J dropped 0 bases, with 14 bases sitting between them. Written as DNA, the CDR3 is TGCGCCAGCAGCCAAGAAGCGAACACCATGGCAACTAATGAAAAACTGTTTTTT. Protein product: CASSQEANTMATNEKLFF.

The chain recombines TRBV7-9 with TRBJ2-3; 9 nucleotides agree with TRBD2. J was trimmed by 2 bases and V by 2 bases; bases with no gene match: 5. Per germline, CDR1 SEHNR and CDR2 FQNEAQ (reference sequence). This CDR3 has 16 residues. Here the CDR3 reads CASSLLSGRNTDTQYF. The CDR3 DNA follows: TGTGCCAGCAGCTTACTGAGCGGGAGGAACACAGATACGCAGTATTTT.

A word on this clone: Other DNA sequences in the same sample also yield this CDR3. This rearrangement joins TRBV27 to TRBJ2-7; D tentatively fits TRBD1 or TRBD2 (5 bases each). Germline-derived CDR1 and CDR2 are MNHEY and SMNVEV (reference sequence). Trimming took off 2 bases at V and 3 bases at J, with 8 bases between the two ends. This CDR3 has 13 amino acids. The CDR3 region has the DNA TGTGCCAGCAGTTTAGGGGGTGGCTACGAGCAGTACTTC. It yields the protein CASSLGGGYEQYF.

The V call is TRBV7-2, the J call TRBJ1-4, with TRBD1 as a possible D gene (6 bases). The CDR3 loop spans 16 amino acids. V lost 7 bases and J 2 bases, leaving 17 bases between the germline ends. Germline V lookup: CDR1 SGHTA, CDR2 FQGNSA. The CDR3 bases are TGTGCCAGCAAGTTGGAAGGGGGGCTTACTAATGAAAAACTGTTTTTT. It translates to CASKLEGGLTNEKLFF.

This chain connects TRBV5-1 to TRBJ2-1, with TRBD2 matching 9 bases. Germline values: CDR1 SGHRS, CDR2 YFSETQ. The trim removed 0 bases at V and 4 bases at J, leaving 5 bases unmatched. The CDR3 consists of 16 residues. The CDR3 DNA reads TGCGCCAGCAGCTTGGAGCTAGCGGGACGATACAATGAGCAGTTCTTC. Translated, it gives CASSLELAGRYNEQFF.

The rearrangement joins TRBV11-3 to TRBJ2-1; 7 nucleotides line up with TRBD2. Trimming cost V 1 base and J 0 bases; bases outside gene matches: 9. The germline V gene has CDR1 SGHNT and CDR2 YENEEA. The CDR3 covers 18 residues. DNA of the CDR3: TGTGCCAGCAGCTTAGTCCTGCGGGGGAGGGGCTCCTACAATGAGCAGTTCTTC. This gives the protein CASSLVLRGRGSYNEQFF.

This chain joins TRBV7-9 and TRBJ2-7, with D possibly TRBD1 on 6 matching bases. The CDR3 covers 16 residues. V was trimmed by 2 bases and J by 3 bases, leaving 17 bases between them. Germline CDR1 SEHNR, CDR2 FQNEAQ (reference sequence). CDR3 bases: TGTGCCAGCAGCTTACAAGACAGGCTGGTTCTCTACGAGCAGTACTTC. This sequence encodes CASSLQDRLVLYEQYF.

V usage is TRBV7-9 and J usage is TRBJ2-5, with D perhaps TRBD2 (5 bases). There are 13 residues in the CDR3. V dropped 6 bases and J dropped 1 base, with 9 bases sitting between them. Per germline, CDR1 SEHNR and CDR2 FQNEAQ (reference sequence). The CDR3 sequence: CASRPGSQETQYF. The CDR3 coding sequence is TGTGCCAGCAGACCGGGATCCCAAGAGACCCAGTACTTC.

The rearrangement joins TRBV7-9 to TRBJ2-7; the D is unclear. V was shortened by 2 bases and J by 5 bases, with 7 bases between the two germline ends. Germline V gene lookup returns CDR1 SEHNR and CDR2 FQNEAQ (reference sequence). This CDR3 region has 12 residues. The CDR3 DNA reads TGTGCCAGCAGCTTATCTCTAGACGAGCAGTACTTC. This translates into CASSLSLDEQYF.

The rearrangement links TRBV27 to TRBJ1-5; D is ambiguous. Trimming removed 3 bases from V and 4 bases from J, with 7 bases in between. This CDR3 comprises 13 residues. CDR1 and CDR2 from the germline V gene are MNHEY and SMNVEV (reference sequence). The CDR3, as DNA: TGTGCCAGCAGTTTTAACTCTAATCAGCCCCAGCATTTT. It is translated as CASSFNSNQPQHF.

J is TRBJ2-5 and V is TRBV11-2, with 7 bases that match TRBD1. This CDR3 spans 14 amino acids. V was pared by 3 bases and J by 2 bases, with 3 bases of the junction left unmatched. Germline V gene lookup returns CDR1 SGHAT and CDR2 FQNNGV. DNA for the CDR3: TGTGCCAGCAGCTTCCCGGGACAGCAAGAGACCCAGTACTTC. As protein: CASSFPGQQETQYF.

This clone was counted once. The chain combines TRBV4-1 with TRBJ2-1; TRBD1 matches 8 bases. This CDR3 is 15 amino acids long. From germline, CDR1 is MGHRA and CDR2 YSYEKL. Trimming took 0 bases from V and 7 from J; bases not matched to a gene: 5. DNA for the CDR3: TGCGCCAGCAGCCAAGAACGAACAGGGGGGAATGAGCAGTTCTTC. This codes for CASSQERTGGNEQFF.

The chain recombines TRBV29-1 with TRBJ2-1; tentatively, D is TRBD2 (6 bases). Trimming left V 3 bases short and J 8 bases short, with 17 bases between. Germline-derived CDR1 and CDR2 are SQVTM and ANQGSEA. The CDR3 has 14 residues. The CDR3: CSVERGAGLDEQFF. The CDR3 DNA is TGCAGCGTTGAGCGTGGCGCGGGATTGGATGAGCAGTTCTTC.

The rearrangement uses TRBV5-1 and TRBJ2-1; possible D gene TRBD1, 6 bases. CDR1 SGHRS and CDR2 YFSETQ come from the germline V gene. The CDR3 runs 16 residues. V was clipped by 4 bases and J by 4 bases, with 18 bases between them. Here the CDR3 DNA reads TGCGCCAGCAGCGGGGCGGGTGGGGGCGCGTACAATGAGCAGTTCTTC. Residues: CASSGAGGGAYNEQFF. The variable domain in full, completed from reference TRBV5-1 and TRBJ2-1, reads KAGVTQTPRYLIKTRGQQVTLSCSPISGHRSVSWYQQTPGQGLQFLFEYFSETQRNKGNFPGRFSGRQFSNSRSEMNVSTLELGDSALYLCASSGAGGGAYNEQFFGPGTRLTVL.

V and J are TRBV9 and TRBJ1-1; no firm D call. Germline assignment: CDR1 SGDLS and CDR2 YYNGEE. Trimming removed 5 bases at V and 1 base at J, with 12 bases between. The CDR3 loop spans 14 amino acids. CDR3 amino acids: CASRAQLSNTEAFF. The DNA for the CDR3 is TGTGCCAGCAGGGCACAGCTTTCGAACACTGAAGCTTTCTTT.

This rearrangement joins TRBV4-1 to TRBJ2-3; D uncertain. Germline V CDR1 and CDR2: MGHRA, YSYEKL. V gave up 0 bases and J gave up 4 bases, with 11 bases separating them. The CDR3 runs to 15 residues. The CDR3 reads CASSQEGKHADTQYF. CDR3 DNA: TGCGCCAGCAGCCAAGAGGGGAAGCATGCAGATACGCAGTATTTT.

The gene calls are TRBV6-1 and TRBJ1-1; D is unclear. V dropped 8 bases and J dropped 1 base, with 11 bases sitting between them. Germline V gives CDR1 MNHNS, CDR2 SASEGT. The CDR3 is 13 residues long. CDR3 sequence reads: CASPLGSNTEAFF. The DNA of the CDR3 is TGTGCCAGCCCCTTGGGGTCGAACACTGAAGCTTTCTTT.

In this sample, this clone turned up once. The J gene is TRBJ2-7, the V gene TRBV2; the match to TRBD1 covers 8 bases. This CDR3 is built from 14 residues. Germline V gives CDR1 SNHLY, CDR2 FYNNEI. J was trimmed by 5 bases and V by 11 bases; bases with no gene match: 14. The CDR3 spells CASDSGQARNEQYF. The DNA for the CDR3 is TGTGCCTCTGACTCGGGACAGGCAAGAAACGAGCAGTACTTC.

The rearrangement links TRBV6-6 to TRBJ2-1, with no clear D. V was clipped by 5 bases and J by 4 bases, with 9 bases between them. Germline assignment: CDR1 MNHNY and CDR2 SVGAGI (reference sequence). The CDR3 runs 13 residues. The CDR3 loop is CASSPTLYNEQFF. The CDR3 nucleotides are TGTGCCAGCAGTCCTACCTTATACAATGAGCAGTTCTTC.

The genes are TRBV4-1 and TRBJ2-2; TRBD2 aligns across 10 bases. CDR1 is MGHRA and CDR2 is YSYEKL in the germline V gene. CDR3 length: 18 amino acids. V gave up 3 bases and J gave up 1 base; unmatched junction bases: 8. The CDR3 region is CASSHRTSGEMNTGELFF. The CDR3 DNA reads TGCGCCAGCAGCCACCGAACTAGCGGGGAAATGAACACCGGGGAGCTGTTTTTT.

This chain connects TRBV5-1 to TRBJ2-1, with D uncertain. V lost 4 bases, J lost 5 bases, and 16 bases lay in between. The V gene's germline CDR1 is SGHRS and CDR2 YFSETQ. The CDR3 covers 15 residues. CDR3 DNA: TGCGCCAGCAGCCAAACCGATAACAACGACAATGAGCAGTTCTTC. Encoded protein: CASSQTDNNDNEQFF.

The genes are TRBV5-6 and TRBJ2-7; 7 bases are a match to TRBD2. This CDR3 region has 15 residues. V was pared by 4 bases and J by 7 bases, with 14 bases of the junction left unmatched. In germline, CDR1 is SGHDT, CDR2 YYEEEE. The DNA for the CDR3 is TGTGCCAGCAGCCATTCCGGGACTAACCCTCGAGAGCAGTACTTC. It translates to CASSHSGTNPREQYF.

The J gene is TRBJ1-4, the V gene TRBV28; 8 positions agree with TRBD1. Losses at the gene ends were 5 bases for V and 4 bases for J; bases not matched to a gene: 9. The germline CDR1 and CDR2 sequences are MDHEN and SYDVKM. This CDR3 has 16 residues. This CDR3 is CASSGNRGKFNEKLFF. Here the CDR3 DNA reads TGTGCCAGCAGTGGGAACAGGGGGAAATTTAATGAAAAACTGTTTTTT.

V usage is TRBV28 and J usage is TRBJ2-3, with 12 bases aligning to TRBD2. Germline values: CDR1 MDHEN, CDR2 SYDVKM. J was trimmed by 4 bases and V by 3 bases; bases with no gene match: 5. The CDR3 consists of 16 residues. The CDR3 sequence is CASSFRTSGNPDTQYF. The DNA for the CDR3 is TGTGCCAGCAGTTTTAGGACTAGCGGGAACCCAGATACGCAGTATTTT.

This clone appeared once. V is TRBV9 and J is TRBJ2-3; no clear D. V dropped 4 bases and J dropped 2 bases, with 14 bases sitting between them. Per germline, CDR1 SGDLS and CDR2 YYNGEE. This CDR3 spans 15 amino acids. CDR3 protein: CASSFREGFTDTQYF. DNA of the CDR3: TGTGCCAGCAGCTTCAGAGAAGGGTTCACAGATACGCAGTATTTT.

This chain links TRBV6-5 with TRBJ2-7; 7 nucleotides align to TRBD1. This CDR3 is built from 14 residues. Germline V gene data show CDR1 as MNHEY and CDR2 as SVGAGI. The ends lost 8 bases at V and 6 bases at J; junction bases unmatched: 13. As DNA, the CDR3 is TGTGCCAGCCAACGGACAGGCGTTGCTGTCGAGCAGTACTTC. Translated, it gives CASQRTGVAVEQYF.

As DNA, the CDR3 is TGTGCCAGCAGCCCGGGGGGACAGGGTTTTTACGAGCAGTACTTC. It codes for CASSPGGQGFYEQYF. V and J are TRBV5-6 and TRBJ2-7, with 9 bases matching TRBD1. J gave up 4 bases and V 4 bases, and 9 bases lay outside the gene matches. The CDR3 extends over 15 amino acids. Per the germline V gene, CDR1 is SGHDT and CDR2 is YYEEEE.

The chain has TRBV28 and TRBJ2-1, with a weak D call TRBD1 (6 bases). Trimming removed 10 bases from V and 1 base from J, with 11 bases in between. Germline V gene data show CDR1 as MDHEN and CDR2 as SYDVKM. The CDR3 extends over 13 amino acids. CDR3 sequence: CAIRDTSYNEQFF. The CDR3 coding sequence is TGTGCCATCCGGGACACTTCCTACAATGAGCAGTTCTTC.

The J gene is TRBJ1-1, the V gene TRBV10-3, with TRBD1 matching over 7 bases. Germline V gene data show CDR1 as ENHRY and CDR2 as SYGVKD. The CDR3 contains 14 residues. J was trimmed by 3 bases and V by 7 bases; bases with no gene match: 8. The CDR3 DNA follows: TGTGCCATCACCGAGGGGCAGGGGGACACTGAAGCTTTCTTT. This encodes CAITEGQGDTEAFF.

On this clone: The same CDR3 arises from other DNA sequences in this sample as well. J is TRBJ1-1 and V is TRBV6-5; a possible D gene is TRBD1 (6 bases). V dropped 6 bases and J dropped 0 bases, with 11 bases sitting between them. The CDR3 is made up of 14 amino acids. Germline assignment: CDR1 MNHEY and CDR2 SVGAGI. The CDR3 DNA is TGTGCCAGCAGCACCCAGGGGTTGAACACTGAAGCTTTCTTT. Translating it yields CASSTQGLNTEAFF.

This chain links TRBV7-9 with TRBJ2-7; D ambiguous. CDR1 and CDR2 (germline): SEHNR, FQNEAQ (reference sequence). With 0 bases removed from V and 6 bases from J, the gap between germline ends came to 12 bases. The CDR3 length is 14 residues. CDR3 amino acids: CASSLALGHTEQYF. In DNA form, the CDR3 reads TGTGCCAGCAGCTTAGCCCTCGGTCATACCGAGCAGTACTTC.